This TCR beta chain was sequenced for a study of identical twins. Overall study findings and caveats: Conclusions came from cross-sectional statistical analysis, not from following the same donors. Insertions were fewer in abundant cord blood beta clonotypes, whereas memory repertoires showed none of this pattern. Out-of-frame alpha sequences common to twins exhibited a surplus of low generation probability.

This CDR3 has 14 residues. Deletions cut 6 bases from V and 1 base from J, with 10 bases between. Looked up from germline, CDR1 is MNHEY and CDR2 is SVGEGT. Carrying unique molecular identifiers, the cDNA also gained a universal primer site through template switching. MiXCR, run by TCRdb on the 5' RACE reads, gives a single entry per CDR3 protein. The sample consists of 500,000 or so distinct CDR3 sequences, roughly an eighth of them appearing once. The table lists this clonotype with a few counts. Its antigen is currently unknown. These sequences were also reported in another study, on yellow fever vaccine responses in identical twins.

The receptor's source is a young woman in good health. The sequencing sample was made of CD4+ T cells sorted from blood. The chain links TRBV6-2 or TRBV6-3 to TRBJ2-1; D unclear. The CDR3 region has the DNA TGTGCCAGCAGAAGACGGATATCCTACAATGAGCAGTTCTTC. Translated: CASRRRISYNEQFF.